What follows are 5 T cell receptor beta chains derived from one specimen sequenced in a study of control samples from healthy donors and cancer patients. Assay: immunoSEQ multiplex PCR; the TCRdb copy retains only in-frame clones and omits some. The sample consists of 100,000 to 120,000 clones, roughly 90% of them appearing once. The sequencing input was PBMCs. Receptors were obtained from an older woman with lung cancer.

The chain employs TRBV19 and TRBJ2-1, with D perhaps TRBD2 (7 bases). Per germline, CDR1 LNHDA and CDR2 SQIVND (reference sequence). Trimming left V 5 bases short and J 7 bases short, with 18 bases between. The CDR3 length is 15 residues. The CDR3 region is CASSSGLGGLNEQFF. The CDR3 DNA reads TGTGCCAGTAGTTCCGGACTAGGGGGGTTAAATGAGCAGTTCTTC.

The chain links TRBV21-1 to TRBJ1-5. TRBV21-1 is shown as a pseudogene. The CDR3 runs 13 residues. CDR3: CASSNLSCQPQHF. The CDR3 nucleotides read TGTGCCAGCAGCAATTTATCATGTCAGCCCCAGCATTTT.

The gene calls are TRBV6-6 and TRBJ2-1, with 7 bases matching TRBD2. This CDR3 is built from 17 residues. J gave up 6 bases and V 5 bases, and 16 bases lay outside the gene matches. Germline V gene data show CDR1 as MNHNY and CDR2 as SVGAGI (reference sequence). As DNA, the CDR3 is TGTGCCAGCAGTCTAACAATCACTAGCGCAACTGCCAATGAGCAGTTCTTC. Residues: CASSLTITSATANEQFF.

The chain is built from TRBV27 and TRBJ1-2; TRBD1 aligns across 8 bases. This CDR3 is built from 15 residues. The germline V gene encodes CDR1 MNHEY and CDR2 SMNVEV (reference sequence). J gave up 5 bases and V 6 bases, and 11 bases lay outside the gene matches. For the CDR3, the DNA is TGTGCCAGCAGACCTACCCCGCAGGGGGCATATGGCTACACCTTC. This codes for CASRPTPQGAYGYTF.

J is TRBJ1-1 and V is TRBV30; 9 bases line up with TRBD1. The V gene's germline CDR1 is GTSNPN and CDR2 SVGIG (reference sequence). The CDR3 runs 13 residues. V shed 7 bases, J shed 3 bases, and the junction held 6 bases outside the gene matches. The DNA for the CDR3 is TGTGCCTCAAGGACAGGGGATGACACTGAAGCTTTCTTT. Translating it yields CASRTGDDTEAFF.